This entry is about one T cell receptor (beta chain). Adults between roughly 18 and 89 years of age took part from about two dozen US areas. Recovered Cohort 3 donors showed two negative PCRs, clearance, or symptom resolution. The data are from a study of blood T cell repertoires in COVID-19. Study summary: From T cells, B-cell-depleted T cells, or PBMCs came the material, which was cDNA or gDNA.

Original analysis: Scientists estimated how many nucleated cells there were by amplifying reference gene primers. Only in-frame clones appear in the TCRdb table, and some are missing; sequencing was by immunoSEQ multiplex PCR. The V and J calls and clone size were taken over from that table, and D and trimming were inferred from the DNA. The sample shows 350,000 to 450,000 clones, approximately 89% of them seen only once. The germline CDR1 and CDR2 sequences are KGHSH and LQKENI. The CDR3 spans 17 residues. Trimming pared 6 bases from V and 0 bases from J, leaving 18 bases between. The gene calls are TRBV18 and TRBJ2-1, with D perhaps matching TRBD1 (5 bases). Sequences were obtained from PBMCs or T cells enriched from blood (not recorded which). This TCR came from a woman aged 30 to 39 who had recovered from COVID-19. The CDR3 protein is CASSPLPGSSSYNEQFF. CDR3 sequence (DNA): TGTGCCAGCTCGCCTTTACCAGGGTCCTCCTCCTACAATGAGCAGTTCTTC.